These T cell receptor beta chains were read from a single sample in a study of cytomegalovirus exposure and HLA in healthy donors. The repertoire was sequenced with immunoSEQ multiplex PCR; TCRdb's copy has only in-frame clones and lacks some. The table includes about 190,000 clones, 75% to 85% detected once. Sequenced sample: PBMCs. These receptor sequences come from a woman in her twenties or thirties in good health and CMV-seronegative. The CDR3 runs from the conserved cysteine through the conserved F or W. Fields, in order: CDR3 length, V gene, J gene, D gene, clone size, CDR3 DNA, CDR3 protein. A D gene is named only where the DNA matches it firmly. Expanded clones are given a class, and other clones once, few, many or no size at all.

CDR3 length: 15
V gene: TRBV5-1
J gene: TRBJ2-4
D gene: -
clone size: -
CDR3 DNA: TGCGCCAGCAGCACGCGACTGAGAGCCAAAAACATTCAGTACTTC
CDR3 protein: CASSTRLRAKNIQYF

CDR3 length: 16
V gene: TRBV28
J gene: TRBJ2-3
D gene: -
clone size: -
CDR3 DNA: TGTGCCAGCCCCCCGGGAGGGGGACAGGGTGCAGATACGCAGTATTTT
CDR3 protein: CASPPGGGQGADTQYF

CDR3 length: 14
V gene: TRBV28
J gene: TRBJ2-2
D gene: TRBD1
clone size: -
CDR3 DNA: TGTGCCAGCAGTTGGGACAGGGGCGTGGGGGAGCTGTTTTTT
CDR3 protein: CASSWDRGVGELFF

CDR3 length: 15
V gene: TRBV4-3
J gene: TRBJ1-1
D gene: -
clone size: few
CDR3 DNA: TGCGCCAGCAGCCAAGATCGGGGGTTGAACACTGAAGCTTTCTTT
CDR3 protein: CASSQDRGLNTEAFF

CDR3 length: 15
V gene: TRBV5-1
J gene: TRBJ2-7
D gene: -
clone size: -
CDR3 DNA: TGCGCCAGCAGCGCCTCGGGGAGTTTTACCTACGAGCAGTACTTC
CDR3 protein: CASSASGSFTYEQYF

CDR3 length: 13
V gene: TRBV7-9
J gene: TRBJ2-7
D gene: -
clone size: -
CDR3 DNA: TGTGCCAGCAGCCCCCCCCTAGGGGTCGAGCAGTACTTC
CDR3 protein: CASSPPLGVEQYF

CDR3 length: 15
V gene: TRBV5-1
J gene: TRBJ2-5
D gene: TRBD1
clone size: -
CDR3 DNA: TGCGCCAGCAGCCAACGGACAGGGGCTAGCTCTGAGCAGTACTTC
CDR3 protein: CASSQRTGASSEQYF

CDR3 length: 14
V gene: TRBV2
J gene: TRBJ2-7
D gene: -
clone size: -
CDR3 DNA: TGTGCCAGCAGTGATTCCAGGGCCCCGTACGAGCAGTACTTC
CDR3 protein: CASSDSRAPYEQYF

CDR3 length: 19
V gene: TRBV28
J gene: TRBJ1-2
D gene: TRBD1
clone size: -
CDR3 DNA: TGTGCCAGCAGTTTCCTCCTGCTGCTCGGACAGGGTACTAACTATGGCTACACCTTC
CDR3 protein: CASSFLLLLGQGTNYGYTF

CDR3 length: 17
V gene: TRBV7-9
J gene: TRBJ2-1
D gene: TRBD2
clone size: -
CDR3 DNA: TGTGCCAGCAGCGTAGCGGGGGGGTTCGATAATTACAATGAGCAGTTCTTC
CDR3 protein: CASSVAGGFDNYNEQFF